The T cell receptor beta chain described here comes from a study of blood T cell repertoires in COVID-19. In the study overall: Italy, Spain and the United States were the sources of the convalescent and acute COVID-19 samples. PBMCs, B-cell-depleted T cells, or T cells were the source of the cDNA or gDNA that made up the material.

In the authors' workflow: From reference gene primer amplification, estimates of nucleated cell counts were derived. Libraries were prepared by immunoSEQ multiplex PCR; TCRdb keeps only in-frame clonotypes and omits some of them. The V and J calls and the clone size are those of that table, but D and trimming were determined from the DNA. Among about 190,000 clones listed, roughly 84% were seen once. The V gene's germline CDR1 is LGHDT and CDR2 YNNKEL (reference sequence). The ends lost 1 base at V and 4 bases at J; junction bases unmatched: 12. This CDR3 has 19 amino acids. The sample was peripheral blood. J is TRBJ2-3 and V is TRBV3-1 (or the pseudogene TRBV3-2), with 12 positions matching TRBD2. This TCR derives from a human donor in a cohort sampled during active COVID-19. DNA of the CDR3: TGTGCCAGCAGCCAAGGGCGTTCCAGGACTAGCGGGGATGCAGATACGCAGTATTTT. Translating gives CASSQGRSRTSGDADTQYF.